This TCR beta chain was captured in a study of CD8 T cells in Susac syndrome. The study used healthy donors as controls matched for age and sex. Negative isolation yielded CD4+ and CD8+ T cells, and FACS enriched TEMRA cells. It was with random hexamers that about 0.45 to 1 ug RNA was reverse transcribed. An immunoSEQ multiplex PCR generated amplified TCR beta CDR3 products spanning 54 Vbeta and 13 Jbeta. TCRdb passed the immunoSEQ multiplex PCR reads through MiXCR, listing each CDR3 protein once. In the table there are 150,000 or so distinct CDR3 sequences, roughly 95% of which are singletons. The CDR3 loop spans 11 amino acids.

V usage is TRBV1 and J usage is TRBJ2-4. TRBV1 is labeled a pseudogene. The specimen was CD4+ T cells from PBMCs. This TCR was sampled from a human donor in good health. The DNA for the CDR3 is TGCACCCGATCCGCCGTGGGCTTTCAGTACTTC. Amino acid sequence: CTRSAVGFQYF.